This entry is about one T cell receptor beta chain. Antigen: not known. This specimen comes from a study of cytomegalovirus exposure and HLA in healthy donors. The primer mix had 60 Vbeta and 13 Jbeta primers. Clones were read by immunoSEQ multiplex PCR, and TCRdb kept only the in-frame ones, dropping some. The sample has roughly 49,000 clones, 81% seen once; the top ten hold approximately 2.3%. Whole-study findings and limits: A link between a missense DCLRE1C variant and TCR beta V- and J-gene trimming emerged from a later analysis.

The receptor comes from a boy aged 5-17 years in good health and CMV-seropositive. Input material: PBMCs.

The CDR3 bases are TGCGCCAGCAGCCAAGGAGTATTAACGAACACTGAAGCTTTCTTT. Protein: CASSQGVLTNTEAFF. This chain joins TRBV4-1 and TRBJ1-1, with D unresolved. Trimming cost V 1 base and J 1 base, with 10 bases left between them. CDR3 length: 15 residues. Germline V lookup: CDR1 MGHRA, CDR2 YSYEKL.